The 32 T cell receptor beta chains listed next were all sequenced from one sample in a study of Ad26.COV2.S vaccination and SARS-CoV-2 variants. Profiled with immunoSEQ multiplex PCR; TCRdb holds only in-frame clones, not every one. The table records about 350,000 clones, approximately 81% of them present only once. Treatment defined: roughly 20 received Ad26.COV2.S at low or high dose, single or two shots; several received placebo; per-sample allocation not given. Specimen acquisition occurred on day 63 following the initial vaccine or placebo injection. Material: peripheral blood, obtained in a trial of Ad26.COV2.S vaccine versus placebo. The receptors stem from a person aged 18-65 years who received the Ad26.COV2.S COVID-19 vaccine or a placebo.

CDR3 sequence (DNA): TGCAGTGCTAGTAATCCGAGACAGAGGGTCATCACTGAAGCTTTCTTT. Translated: CSASNPRQRVITEAFF. This chain joins TRBV20-1 and TRBJ1-1, with a tentative D call TRBD1 (5 bases). This CDR3 spans 16 amino acids. V lost 3 bases and J 4 bases, leaving 21 bases between the germline ends. Germline CDR1 is DFQATT and CDR2 is SNEGSKA (reference sequence).

This rearrangement joins TRBV11-2 to TRBJ2-3, with TRBD1 matching 11 bases. With V trimmed by 9 bases and J by 3 bases, 8 bases remained unmatched. The germline CDR1 and CDR2 sequences are SGHAT and FQNNGV. This CDR3 is 15 amino acids long. The CDR3 DNA reads as TGTGCCAGTCACGCCGGGACAGGGGGGACAGATACGCAGTATTTT. As protein: CASHAGTGGTDTQYF.

The chain links TRBV28 to TRBJ2-1, with 10 bases identical to TRBD1. Germline trimming cut 4 bases from V and 3 bases from J; bases unmatched to any gene: 3. The CDR3 spans 15 residues. Germline V gene sequence: CDR1 MDHEN, CDR2 SYDVKM. CDR3 residues: CASSSGTGDYNEQFF. The CDR3 nucleotides are TGTGCCAGCAGTTCCGGGACAGGGGACTACAATGAGCAGTTCTTC.

V is TRBV19 and J is TRBJ2-3; D is uncertain. Trimming removed 3 bases from V and 3 bases from J, with 13 bases in between. There are 15 residues in the CDR3. Germline V gives CDR1 LNHDA, CDR2 SQIVND (reference sequence). The CDR3: CASSIGRLRTDTQYF. As DNA, the CDR3 is TGTGCCAGTAGTATTGGCAGGCTGAGGACAGATACGCAGTATTTT. The whole variable domain, filled in from reference TRBV19 and TRBJ2-3, reads DGGITQSPKYLFRKEGQNVTLSCEQNLNHDAMYWYRQDPGQGLRLIYYSQIVNDFQKGDIAEGYSVSREKKESFPLTVTSAQKNPTAFYLCASSIGRLRTDTQYFGPGTRLTVL.

The gene calls are TRBV3-1 (or the pseudogene TRBV3-2) and TRBJ2-1, with 8 bases matching TRBD2. CDR1 and CDR2 from the germline V gene are LGHDT and YNNKEL (reference sequence). The CDR3 consists of 16 residues. Unmatched junction bases numbered 14, after V lost 5 bases and J lost 8 bases. The CDR3 reads CASSFNPGLVKDEQFF. As DNA, the CDR3 is TGTGCCAGCAGCTTCAACCCGGGACTAGTCAAGGATGAGCAGTTCTTC.

The CDR3 reads CASSQARAGLGKLFF. CDR3 DNA: TGCGCCAGCAGCCAAGCAAGGGCAGGTCTGGGGAAACTGTTTTTT. The gene calls are TRBV4-3 and TRBJ1-4; D remains ambiguous. V lost 1 base and J lost 11, with 17 bases in between. The CDR3 spans 15 residues. Germline V gene data show CDR1 as LGHNA and CDR2 as YSLEER.

The chain has TRBV6-2 or TRBV6-3 and TRBJ1-4; D gene ambiguous. The length of the CDR3 is 14 residues. CDR1 MNHEY and CDR2 SVGEGT come from the germline V gene. V lost 0 bases to trimming and J lost 10 bases, with 12 bases between them. In nucleotides, the CDR3 is TGTGCCAGCAGTTACTCGGAGGGAGGAGGAAAACTGTTTTTT. Translated: CASSYSEGGGKLFF.

This clone appeared once. V is TRBV5-1 and J is TRBJ1-4, with TRBD1 as a possible D gene (5 bases). The CDR3 consists of 15 residues. The ends were cut back, 2 bases at V and 5 bases at J, with 13 bases in the middle. Germline loops: CDR1 SGHRS, CDR2 YFSETQ. Here the CDR3 DNA reads TGCGCCAGCAGCTTAAGGGACGGACCAAATGAAAAACTGTTTTTT. This codes for CASSLRDGPNEKLFF.

This chain links TRBV29-1 with TRBJ2-5; 7 positions agree with TRBD1. Germline V CDR1 and CDR2: SQVTM, ANQGSEA. The V and J ends lost 2 bases and 9 bases, in that order; junction bases with no gene match: 9. The CDR3 runs 13 residues. CDR3 in DNA: TGCAGCGTTGAATTGGGTATTCAGGGGGCCCAGTACTTC. Its translation is CSVELGIQGAQYF.

Concerning this clone: Other DNA sequences from this sample encode an identical CDR3 as well. The rearrangement uses TRBV5-5 and TRBJ2-7, with D hard to call. Germline V gene lookup returns CDR1 SGHKS and CDR2 YYEKEE (reference sequence). The CDR3 totals 11 residues. Trimming stripped 0 bases from V and 4 bases from J, with 2 bases between. DNA of the CDR3: TGTGCCAGCAGCTTGGTATACGAGCAGTACTTC. Amino acid sequence: CASSLVYEQYF.

This rearrangement joins TRBV15 to TRBJ2-5, with D tentatively TRBD1 (6 bases). The CDR3 extends over 15 amino acids. Trimming stripped 3 bases from V and 1 base from J, with 12 bases between. Germline loops: CDR1 LNHNV, CDR2 YYDKDF (reference sequence). CDR3 nucleotides: TGTGCCACCAGCAGGCCCGGACAGATCCAAGAGACCCAGTACTTC. It translates to CATSRPGQIQETQYF.

J is TRBJ2-2 and V is TRBV10-3; TRBD2 agrees at 7 bases. Unmatched junction bases numbered 10, after V lost 3 bases and J lost 9 bases. The germline CDR1 and CDR2 sequences are ENHRY and SYGVKD. The CDR3 is made up of 15 amino acids. In DNA, the CDR3 is TGTGCCATCAGTGAATCAACGGGAGGCCCCAGGGAGCTGTTTTTT. Its translation is CAISESTGGPRELFF.

The rearrangement uses TRBV7-9 and TRBJ2-5; 7 positions agree with TRBD1. CDR1 SEHNR and CDR2 FQNEAQ come from the germline V gene (reference sequence). The length of the CDR3 is 14 residues. V dropped 5 bases and J dropped 3; count of bases not matched to a gene: 6. The CDR3 DNA is TGTGCCAGCAGCCCCCCGGGACAGAAAGAGACCCAGTACTTC. Encoded protein: CASSPPGQKETQYF. Looking up the rest from reference TRBV7-9 and TRBJ2-5 gives the full variable domain: DTGVSQNPRHKITKRGQNVTFRCDPISEHNRLYWYRQTLGQGPEFLTYFQNEAQLEKSRLLSDRFSAERPKGSFSTLEIQRTEQGDSAMYLCASSPPGQKETQYFGPGTRLLVL.

The chain links TRBV5-5 to TRBJ1-4; 7 bases align to TRBD1. The CDR3 runs to 16 residues. V trimming: 6 bases; J trimming: 7 bases; junction bases outside the gene matches: 15. Germline V lookup: CDR1 SGHKS, CDR2 YYEKEE (reference sequence). The CDR3 is CASKSTNRDSLEKLFF. CDR3 DNA: TGTGCCAGCAAGTCTACCAACCGGGACAGTCTTGAAAAACTGTTTTTT.

The rearrangement joins TRBV5-3 to TRBJ2-3, with 8 positions matching TRBD2. TRBV5-3 is an ORF, and what it does is uncertain. The ends lost 0 bases at V and 3 bases at J; junction bases unmatched: 12. CDR3 length equals 18 residues. CDR3 sequence reads: CARSLGGSGREGTDTQYF. The CDR3 bases are TGTGCCAGAAGCTTGGGAGGAAGCGGGAGAGAGGGGACAGATACGCAGTATTTT.

The J gene is TRBJ2-5, the V gene TRBV7-9; possible D gene TRBD1, 5 bases. The germline gives CDR1 SEHNR, CDR2 FQNEAQ (reference sequence). The ends were cut back, 3 bases at V and 5 bases at J, with 22 bases in the middle. This CDR3 spans 17 amino acids. This chain's CDR3 is CASSFFAGNRAGETQYF. CDR3 coding DNA: TGTGCCAGCAGCTTTTTTGCAGGGAATAGGGCAGGCGAGACCCAGTACTTC.

DNA of the CDR3: TGTGCCAGCAGTTACAGGACGGAACACAATGAGCAGTTCTTC. It yields the protein CASSYRTEHNEQFF. J is TRBJ2-1 and V is TRBV6-2 or TRBV6-3; D gene uncertain. V was cut by 2 bases and J by 5 bases, with 10 bases left in between. Looked up from germline, CDR1 is MNHEY and CDR2 is SVGEGT. The CDR3 is 14 amino acids.

This chain joins TRBV14 and TRBJ2-7; possible D gene TRBD1, 7 bases. Germline V CDR1 and CDR2: SGHDN, FVKESK. The CDR3 spans 15 residues. Trimming removed 3 bases at V and 1 base at J, with 13 bases between. CDR3 amino acids: CASSQRDRVSYEQYF. DNA for the CDR3: TGTGCCAGCAGCCAGCGGGACAGAGTATCCTACGAGCAGTACTTC.

CDR3 DNA: TGTGCCAGCAGTCGACAGGGGGCTACCACAGATACGCAGTATTTT. Its protein is CASSRQGATTDTQYF. This rearrangement joins TRBV28 to TRBJ2-3; TRBD1 matches at 10 bases. V trimming: 5 bases; J trimming: 2 bases; junction bases outside the gene matches: 4. CDR3 length: 15 residues. Germline V gene data show CDR1 as MDHEN and CDR2 as SYDVKM.

This chain links TRBV27 with TRBJ1-2; the D is unclear. Germline values: CDR1 MNHEY, CDR2 SMNVEV (reference sequence). Trimming shortened V by 4 bases and J by 8 bases, and 14 bases separated the two germline ends. CDR3 size: 13 residues. The CDR3 sequence: CASSSEGRYGYTF. CDR3 bases: TGTGCCAGCAGTTCAGAGGGAAGGTACGGCTACACCTTC.

This chain connects TRBV6-6 to TRBJ1-4; 12 bases are shared with TRBD1. There are 15 residues in the CDR3. Germline V CDR1 and CDR2: MNHNY, SVGAGI (reference sequence). V trimming: 4 bases; J trimming: 8 bases; junction bases outside the gene matches: 5. The CDR3 DNA follows: TGTGCCAGCAGTTGGGGGACAGGGGGCGGGGAAAAACTGTTTTTT. It specifies CASSWGTGGGEKLFF.

Comment on this clone: Additional DNA sequences in this sample encode the identical CDR3. The chain is built from TRBV27 and TRBJ2-7; D is undetermined. With 2 bases removed from V and 2 bases from J, the gap between germline ends came to 7 bases. Germline CDR1 and CDR2: MNHEY and SMNVEV (reference sequence). This CDR3 is 13 amino acids long. This CDR3 is CASSLRGPYEQYF. The CDR3 bases are TGTGCCAGCAGTTTACGAGGCCCCTACGAGCAGTACTTC.

V is TRBV10-3 and J is TRBJ1-2, with 9 bases aligning to TRBD1. In germline, CDR1 is ENHRY, CDR2 SYGVKD. V was pared by 3 bases and J by 4 bases, with 6 bases of the junction left unmatched. This CDR3 is built from 15 residues. CDR3 sequence: CAISDKTGGGYGYTF. The CDR3 DNA follows: TGTGCCATCAGTGACAAGACAGGGGGTGGCTATGGCTACACCTTC.

V usage is TRBV5-4 and J usage is TRBJ1-2; 8 bases align to TRBD1. The trim removed 5 bases at V and 3 bases at J, leaving 6 bases unmatched. Germline lookup yields CDR1 SGHNT and CDR2 YYREEE (reference sequence). The CDR3 length is 14 residues. The DNA of the CDR3 is TGTGCCAGCAGATGGACAGGGCGGGACTATGGCTACACCTTC. Encoded protein: CASRWTGRDYGYTF. Supplemented by reference TRBV5-4 and TRBJ1-2, the full variable domain reads ETGVTQSPTHLIKTRGQQVTLRCSSQSGHNTVSWYQQALGQGPQFIFQYYREEENGRGNFPPRFSGLQFPNYSSELNVNALELDDSALYLCASRWTGRDYGYTFGSGTRLTVV.

Regarding this clone: The same CDR3 also results from other DNA sequences found in this sample. The V and J genes are TRBV12-3 or TRBV12-4 and TRBJ2-6; D uncertain. The germline V and J ends were trimmed by 3 bases and 2 bases, with 2 bases remaining between them. The CDR3 has 13 residues. The CDR3 region is CASSLAGANVLTF. Written as DNA, the CDR3 is TGTGCCAGCAGTTTGGCTGGGGCCAACGTCCTGACTTTC.

The chain uses TRBV6-2 or TRBV6-3 and TRBJ1-1; perhaps TRBD1 as D (5 bases). The CDR3 sequence is 13 residues long. Looked up from germline, CDR1 is MNHEY and CDR2 is SVGEGT. V lost 2 bases and J 4 bases, leaving 8 bases between the germline ends. The CDR3 DNA is TGTGCCAGCAGTTACCAGGGAGGCACTGAAGCTTTCTTT. Translation: CASSYQGGTEAFF.

This rearrangement joins TRBV19 to TRBJ2-7, with D tentatively TRBD1 or TRBD2 (5 bases each). Germline assignment: CDR1 LNHDA and CDR2 SQIVND (reference sequence). The CDR3 length is 15 residues. V was clipped by 4 bases and J by 3 bases, with 16 bases between them. The CDR3 coding sequence is TGTGCCAGTAGTACCCGCCGGGGCCCCGGCTACGAGCAGTACTTC. Residues: CASSTRRGPGYEQYF.

J is TRBJ1-6 and V is TRBV30, with D tentatively TRBD1 (5 bases). The CDR3 length is 11 residues. V was shortened by 5 bases and J by 15 bases, with 14 bases between the two germline ends. Germline V lookup: CDR1 GTSNPN, CDR2 SVGIG (reference sequence). CDR3 in amino acids: CAWENGGVLHF. In DNA form, the CDR3 reads TGTGCCTGGGAAAACGGGGGGGTCCTCCACTTT.

This clone showed up just once. The rearrangement uses TRBV5-1 and TRBJ2-7; 8 bases are shared with TRBD2. The V segment lost 5 bases and the J segment 3 bases; nucleotides outside the gene matches: 7. The CDR3 extends over 14 amino acids. In germline, CDR1 is SGHRS, CDR2 YFSETQ. CDR3 in amino acids: CASSYGTSNYEQYF. The CDR3 coding sequence is TGCGCCAGCAGTTACGGGACTAGTAACTACGAGCAGTACTTC.

The J gene is TRBJ2-6, the V gene TRBV28, with 9 positions matching TRBD1. The germline V gene encodes CDR1 MDHEN and CDR2 SYDVKM. CDR3 length equals 18 residues. With V trimmed by 3 bases and J by 2 bases, 8 bases remained unmatched. The CDR3 nucleotides read TGTGCCAGCAGTTTTCACTCCGGACAGGGGACTGGGGCCAACGTCCTGACTTTC. This sequence encodes CASSFHSGQGTGANVLTF.

The gene calls are TRBV24-1 and TRBJ2-5; 7 bases agree with TRBD1. The CDR3 totals 14 residues. The junction had 5 bases not matched to a gene; V was cut back by 5 bases and J by 3 bases. Germline V lookup: CDR1 KGHDR, CDR2 SFDVKD. DNA of the CDR3: TGTGCCACCAGTGGTGGGACAGCAAAAGAGACCCAGTACTTC. Its translation is CATSGGTAKETQYF.

This clone was seen only once. The chain joins TRBV6-1 to TRBJ1-2, with no clear D. The CDR3 contains 13 residues. In germline, CDR1 is MNHNS, CDR2 SASEGT. The V end was cut by 5 bases, the J end by 5 bases, with 12 bases between. The CDR3 nucleotides are TGTGCCAGCAGTAGGACCTCGGGATATGGCTACACCTTC. Translating gives CASSRTSGYGYTF.